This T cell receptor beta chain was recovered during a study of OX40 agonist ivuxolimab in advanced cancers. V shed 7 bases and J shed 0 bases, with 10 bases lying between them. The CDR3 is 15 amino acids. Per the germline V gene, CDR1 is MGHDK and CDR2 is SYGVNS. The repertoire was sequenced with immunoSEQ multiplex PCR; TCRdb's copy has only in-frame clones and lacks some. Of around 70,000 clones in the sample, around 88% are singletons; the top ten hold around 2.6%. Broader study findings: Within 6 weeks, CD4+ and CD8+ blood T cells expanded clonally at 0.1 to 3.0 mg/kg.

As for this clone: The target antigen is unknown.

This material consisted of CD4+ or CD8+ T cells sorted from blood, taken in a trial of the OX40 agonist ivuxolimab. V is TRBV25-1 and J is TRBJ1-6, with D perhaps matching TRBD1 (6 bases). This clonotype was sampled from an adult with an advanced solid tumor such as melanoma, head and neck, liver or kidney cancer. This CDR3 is CASTQGSSYNSPLHF. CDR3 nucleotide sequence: TGTGCCAGCACACAGGGCAGCTCCTATAATTCACCCCTCCACTTT.